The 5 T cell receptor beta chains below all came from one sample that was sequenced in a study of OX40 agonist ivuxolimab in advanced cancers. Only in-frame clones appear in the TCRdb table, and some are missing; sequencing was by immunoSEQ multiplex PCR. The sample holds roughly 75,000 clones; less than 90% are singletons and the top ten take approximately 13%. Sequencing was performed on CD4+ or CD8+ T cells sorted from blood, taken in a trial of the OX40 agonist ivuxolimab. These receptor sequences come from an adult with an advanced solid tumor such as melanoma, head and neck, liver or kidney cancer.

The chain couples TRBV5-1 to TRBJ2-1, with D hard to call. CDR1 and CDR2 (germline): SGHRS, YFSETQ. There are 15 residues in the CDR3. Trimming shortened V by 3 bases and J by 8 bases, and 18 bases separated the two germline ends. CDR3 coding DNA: TGCGCCAGCAGCTCTACCGGGCCAAGCACCGATGAGCAGTTCTTC. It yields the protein CASSSTGPSTDEQFF.

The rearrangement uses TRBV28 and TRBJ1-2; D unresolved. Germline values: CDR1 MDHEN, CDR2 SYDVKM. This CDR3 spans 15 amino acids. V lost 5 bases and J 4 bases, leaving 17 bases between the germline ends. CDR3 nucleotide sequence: TGTGCCAGCAGTCCGCGCGAAGCCTGGGCCTATGGCTACACCTTC. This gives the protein CASSPREAWAYGYTF.

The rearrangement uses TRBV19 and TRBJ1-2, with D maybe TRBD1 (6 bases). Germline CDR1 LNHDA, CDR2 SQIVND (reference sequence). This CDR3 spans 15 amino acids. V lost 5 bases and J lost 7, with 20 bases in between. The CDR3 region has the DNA TGTGCCAGTAGTCTCGGGGGCGCAAGTTCAGCTGGCTACACCTTC. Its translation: CASSLGGASSAGYTF.

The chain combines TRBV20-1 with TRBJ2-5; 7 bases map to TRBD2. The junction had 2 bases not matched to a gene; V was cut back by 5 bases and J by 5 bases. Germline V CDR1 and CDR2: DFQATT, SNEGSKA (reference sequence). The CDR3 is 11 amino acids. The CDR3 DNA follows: TGCAGTGCTGCGCGGGGGGAGACCCAGTACTTC. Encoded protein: CSAARGETQYF.

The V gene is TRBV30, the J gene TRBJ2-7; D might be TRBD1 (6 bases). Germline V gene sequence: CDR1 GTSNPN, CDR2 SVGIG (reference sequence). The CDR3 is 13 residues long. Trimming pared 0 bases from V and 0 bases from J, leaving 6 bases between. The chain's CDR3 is CAWSVDSSYEQYF. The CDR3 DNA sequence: TGTGCCTGGAGTGTGGACAGCTCCTACGAGCAGTACTTC.